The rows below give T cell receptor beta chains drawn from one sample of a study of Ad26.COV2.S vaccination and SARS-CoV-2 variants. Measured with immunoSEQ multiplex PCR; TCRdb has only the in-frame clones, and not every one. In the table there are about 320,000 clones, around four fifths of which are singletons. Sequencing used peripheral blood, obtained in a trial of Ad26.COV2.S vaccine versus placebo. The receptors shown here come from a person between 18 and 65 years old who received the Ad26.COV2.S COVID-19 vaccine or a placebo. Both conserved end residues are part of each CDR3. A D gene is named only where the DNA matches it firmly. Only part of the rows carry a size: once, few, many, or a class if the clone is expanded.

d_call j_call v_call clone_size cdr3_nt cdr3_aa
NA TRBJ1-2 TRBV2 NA TGTGCCAGCAGTGAAGGCGGCGTGACAGTCTATGGCTACACCTTC CASSEGGVTVYGYTF
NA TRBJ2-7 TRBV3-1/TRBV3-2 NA TGTGCCAGCAGCCTTCAACAGGACCAGGAGCAGTACTTC CASSLQQDQEQYF
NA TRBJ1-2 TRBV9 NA TGTGCCAGCAGCGTTAGTAAGGAGGTCTATGGCTACACCTTC CASSVSKEVYGYTF
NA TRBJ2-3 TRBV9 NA TGTGCCAGCAGCGGCTCTTCGGGGGGCACAGATACGCAGTATTTT CASSGSSGGTDTQYF
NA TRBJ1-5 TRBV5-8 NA TGTGCCAGCAGCTTGGGTACCCAGCCAAATAGCAATCAGCCCCAGCATTTT CASSLGTQPNSNQPQHF
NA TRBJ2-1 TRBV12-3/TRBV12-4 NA TGTGCCAGCACACCCCGTGGGCAAAATGAGCAGTTCTTC CASTPRGQNEQFF
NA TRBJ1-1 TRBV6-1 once TGTGCCAGCAGTGAAACCTTGAACACTGAAGCTTTCTTT CASSETLNTEAFF
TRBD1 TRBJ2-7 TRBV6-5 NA TGTGCCAGCAGATGGGACAGAAGATACGAGCAGTACTTC CASRWDRRYEQYF
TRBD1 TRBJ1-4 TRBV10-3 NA TGTGCCACCCGACAGGGGGCTAATGAAAAACTGTTTTTT CATRQGANEKLFF
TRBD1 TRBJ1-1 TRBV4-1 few TGCGCCAGCAGACGTACAGGGGATACTGAAGCTTTCTTT CASRRTGDTEAFF
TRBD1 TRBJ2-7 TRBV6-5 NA TGTGCCAGCAGTTCGACGCGGACAGGGGGAGCTTACGAGCAGTACTTC CASSSTRTGGAYEQYF
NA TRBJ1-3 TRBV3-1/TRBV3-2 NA TGTGCCAGCAAGCGGGGCTCTGGAAACACCATATATTTT CASKRGSGNTIYF
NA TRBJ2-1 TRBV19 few TGTGCCAGTTCCCTAGGCTCCTACAATGAGCAGTTCTTC CASSLGSYNEQFF